This is a list of T cell receptor beta chains from one sample in a study of blood T cells in healthy people across ages. MiXCR, applied by TCRdb to the 5' RACE reads, yields one record per CDR3 protein. In the table there are 800,000 to 1,000,000 distinct CDR3 sequences, approximately 49% of which are singletons. The sample comprised blood. These receptors all come from a man aged 30-40 years in good health. The CDR3 runs from the conserved cysteine through the conserved F or W. A D gene is named only where the DNA matches it firmly. Clone size is stated in some rows and not others, as once, few, many or a class when expanded.

v_call,d_call,clone_size,j_call,cdr3_aa,cdr3_nt
TRBV5-1,NA,NA,TRBJ2-5,CASSSTGNLQETQYF,TGCGCCAGCAGTTCCACCGGGAACCTACAAGAGACCCAGTACTTC
TRBV20-1,NA,NA,TRBJ2-7,CSARDQWDPYEQYF,TGCAGTGCTAGAGATCAGTGGGACCCCTACGAGCAGTACTTC
TRBV29-1,NA,NA,TRBJ2-3,CSVEMDNTDTQYF,TGCAGCGTTGAAATGGACAACACAGATACGCAGTATTTT
TRBV20-1,NA,NA,TRBJ1-2,CSALTEGYTF,TGCAGTGCTTTGACAGAAGGCTACACCTTC
TRBV7-9,TRBD1,NA,TRBJ2-5,CASSFRQGLMETQYF,TGTGCCAGCAGCTTCCGACAGGGGCTGATGGAGACCCAGTACTTC
TRBV20-1,NA,NA,TRBJ2-7,CSARMGTLTYEQYF,TGCAGTGCTAGGATGGGGACCTTGACTTACGAGCAGTACTTC
TRBV13,TRBD2,NA,TRBJ2-5,CASSFGIRTPAGGQETQYF,TGTGCCAGCAGCTTCGGAATACGAACCCCAGCGGGGGGACAAGAGACCCAGTACTTC
TRBV29-1,TRBD2,NA,TRBJ2-3,CSVVVLAGGTDTQYF,TGCAGCGTTGTAGTTCTAGCGGGGGGCACAGATACGCAGTATTTT
TRBV9,NA,few,TRBJ1-2,CASSVDPGDYGYTF,TGTGCCAGCAGCGTAGATCCAGGGGACTATGGCTACACCTTC
TRBV5-4,TRBD1,NA,TRBJ1-1,CASSLTTGDTEAFF,TGTGCCAGCAGCTTGACTACAGGGGACACTGAAGCTTTCTTT
TRBV7-9,NA,NA,TRBJ2-3,CVSSLGPTPDTQYF,TGTGTCAGCAGCTTAGGCCCAACCCCCGATACGCAGTATTTT
TRBV20-1,TRBD1,once,TRBJ2-7,CSAVTGDQAYEQYF,TGCAGTGCTGTCACAGGGGACCAGGCCTACGAGCAGTACTTC
TRBV6-1,NA,NA,TRBJ1-6,CASSPGGAGNSPLHF,TGTGCCAGCAGTCCGGGGGGCGCTGGTAATTCACCCCTCCACTTT
TRBV20-1,TRBD1,few,TRBJ1-2,CSASGQIYGYTF,TGCAGTGCATCGGGACAGATATATGGCTACACCTTC
TRBV3-1,NA,few,TRBJ2-7,CASSQVPLVYEQYF,TGTGCCAGCAGCCAAGTACCCTTGGTCTACGAGCAGTACTTC
TRBV6-5,NA,few,TRBJ2-4,CASSYGVASSIQYF,TGTGCCAGCAGTTACGGGGTGGCGAGCAGCATTCAGTACTTC
TRBV7-9,NA,few,TRBJ2-3,CASSLRREVPTDTQYF,TGTGCCAGCAGTCTTAGGAGGGAAGTACCCACAGATACGCAGTATTTT
TRBV5-1,TRBD2,NA,TRBJ2-7,CASSLALAGGIYEQYF,TGCGCCAGCAGCTTGGCACTAGCGGGGGGAATCTACGAGCAGTACTTC
TRBV20-1,NA,few,TRBJ1-2,CSARDTDIENYGYTF,TGCAGTGCCCGAGACACCGACATTGAGAACTATGGCTACACCTTC
TRBV6-2/TRBV6-3,NA,NA,TRBJ2-1,CASSLTNAYNEQFF,TGTGCCAGCAGTCTGACTAACGCCTACAATGAGCAGTTCTTC
TRBV20-1,TRBD2,NA,TRBJ2-5,CSAALAGQETQYF,TGCAGTGCTGCTCTAGCGGGGCAAGAGACCCAGTACTTC
TRBV4-2,NA,NA,TRBJ1-2,CASSQVTEDYGYTF,TGTGCCAGCAGCCAAGTCACAGAGGACTATGGCTACACCTTC
TRBV28,NA,NA,TRBJ1-2,CASSPKLLQGSDYTF,TGTGCCAGCAGCCCCAAACTCCTACAGGGTTCTGACTACACCTTC
TRBV9,NA,few,TRBJ2-7,CASSVGSGPSYEQYF,TGTGCCAGCAGCGTAGGTAGCGGCCCCTCCTACGAGCAGTACTTC
TRBV5-1,NA,once,TRBJ1-1,CASSLGKGGKNTEAFF,TGCGCCAGCAGCTTGGGGAAAGGGGGAAAGAACACTGAAGCTTTCTTT
TRBV29-1,NA,NA,TRBJ2-6,CSVGYGSEFSGANVLTF,TGCAGCGTTGGGTACGGGTCCGAGTTCTCTGGGGCCAACGTCCTGACTTTC
TRBV18,NA,few,TRBJ2-5,CASSPSGPGRHQETQYF,TGTGCCAGCTCACCAAGCGGGCCGGGAAGGCACCAAGAGACCCAGTACTTC
TRBV20-1,NA,NA,TRBJ1-6,CSASRPQTPLHF,TGCAGTGCTAGTCGTCCCCAAACTCCCCTCCACTTT
TRBV6-2/TRBV6-3,NA,NA,TRBJ1-2,CASSGWGYTF,TGTGCCAGCAGTGGTTGGGGCTACACCTTC
TRBV4-1,TRBD2,NA,TRBJ2-1,CASSHGRGGLNYEQFF,TGCGCCAGCAGCCACGGTCGGGGGGGCCTAAACTATGAGCAGTTCTTC
TRBV5-1,TRBD2,NA,TRBJ2-1,CASSSGTSNEQFF,TGCGCCAGCAGCTCCGGGACTAGCAATGAGCAGTTCTTC
TRBV30,NA,NA,TRBJ2-3,CAWSIRLTDTQYF,TGTGCCTGGAGTATACGGTTAACAGATACGCAGTATTTT
TRBV6-2/TRBV6-3,TRBD2,NA,TRBJ2-7,CASRGLAGFYEQYF,TGTGCCAGCAGAGGACTAGCGGGATTCTACGAGCAGTACTTC
TRBV4-1,NA,NA,TRBJ2-3,CASSQRDTDTQYF,TGCGCCAGCAGCCAACGCGACACAGATACGCAGTATTTT
TRBV10-3,NA,NA,TRBJ2-1,CAISEGASPNEQFF,TGTGCCATCAGTGAGGGGGCTAGTCCCAATGAGCAGTTCTTC
TRBV9,TRBD2,NA,TRBJ2-3,CASSAGPGTTQADTQYF,TGTGCCAGCAGCGCTGGCCCCGGGACTACCCAGGCAGATACGCAGTATTTT
TRBV20-1,TRBD1,few,TRBJ2-7,CSAPQGTGGPEQYF,TGCAGTGCCCCGCAGGGGACAGGGGGCCCCGAGCAGTACTTC
TRBV6-4,NA,NA,TRBJ2-6,CASSPTVGSGANVLTF,TGTGCCAGCAGTCCCACGGTGGGCTCTGGGGCCAACGTCCTGACTTTC
TRBV12-3/TRBV12-4,NA,NA,TRBJ1-1,CASSFRRSGDTEAFF,TGTGCCAGCAGTTTTCGGAGGTCAGGGGACACTGAAGCTTTCTTT
TRBV4-1,NA,NA,TRBJ2-7,CASSQAPQTGYEQYF,TGCGCCAGCAGCCAAGCCCCTCAGACAGGTTACGAGCAGTACTTC
TRBV24-1,NA,NA,TRBJ1-1,CATRASGTPNTEAFF,TGTGCCACCAGGGCCAGTGGGACCCCTAACACTGAAGCTTTCTTT
TRBV30,NA,once,TRBJ2-5,CAGMDGSRETQYF,TGTGCCGGGATGGACGGGTCGAGGGAGACCCAGTACTTC
TRBV10-3,TRBD2,few,TRBJ2-1,CAISDDSGGDNEQFF,TGTGCCATCAGTGATGATAGCGGGGGTGACAATGAGCAGTTCTTC
TRBV6-5,NA,NA,TRBJ2-3,CASSDSIAYTQYF,TGTGCCAGCAGTGACTCGATAGCGTATACGCAGTATTTT
TRBV9,TRBD1,NA,TRBJ2-7,CASSVDFVGQGTYEQYF,TGTGCCAGCAGCGTAGATTTTGTGGGACAGGGTACCTACGAGCAGTACTTC
TRBV28,NA,NA,TRBJ1-2,CASSSGPRTVRPYGYTF,TGTGCCAGCAGTTCGGGCCCCCGGACAGTGCGCCCCTATGGCTACACCTTC
TRBV20-1,NA,NA,TRBJ2-7,CSARDRLGYEQYF,TGCAGTGCTAGAGACCGGCTGGGCTACGAGCAGTACTTC
TRBV12-3/TRBV12-4,TRBD1,NA,TRBJ1-5,CASSPWRDRGQPQHF,TGTGCCAGCAGTCCCTGGCGGGACAGGGGTCAGCCCCAGCATTTT
TRBV25-1,NA,NA,TRBJ2-4,CASTEQGNIQYF,TGTGCCAGCACCGAACAGGGAAACATTCAGTACTTC
TRBV7-2,NA,few,TRBJ1-1,CASSLEGFYTEAFF,TGTGCCAGCAGCTTAGAGGGTTTCTACACTGAAGCTTTCTTT
TRBV6-5,NA,NA,TRBJ2-1,CASTGGSYNERFF,TGTGCCAGCACCGGGGGCTCCTACAATGAGCGGTTCTTC
TRBV10-3,NA,NA,TRBJ2-1,CAISEADPYNEQFF,TGTGCCATCAGTGAGGCCGATCCCTACAATGAGCAGTTCTTC
TRBV7-9,NA,NA,TRBJ2-3,CASSLAYPSDGTDTQYF,TGTGCCAGCAGCTTAGCTTACCCTAGCGATGGCACAGATACGCAGTATTTT
TRBV5-5,NA,NA,TRBJ2-7,CASSAGFTSSYEQYF,TGTGCCAGCAGCGCAGGGTTTACCAGCTCCTACGAGCAGTACTTC
TRBV7-2,TRBD1,few,TRBJ2-7,CASSRSGQADYEQYF,TGTGCCAGCAGCCGGTCCGGACAGGCGGACTACGAGCAGTACTTC